The next 3 T cell receptor beta chains were all read from a single sample in a study of graft-versus-host responses after intestinal transplantation. The repertoire was sequenced with immunoSEQ multiplex PCR; TCRdb's copy has only in-frame clones and lacks some. This sample carries about 23,000 clones, 85% to 95% of them seen once, and the ten largest clones take just under 2%. Sequenced material: PBMCs, taken 39 days after intestinal transplant. These receptors were taken from a human patient who received an intestinal transplant, so some T cells may come from the graft donor.

This clone was counted only a few times. This rearrangement joins TRBV28 to TRBJ2-7; D gene uncertain. The CDR3 consists of 12 residues. V was cut by 2 bases and J by 4 bases, with 6 bases left in between. Per germline, CDR1 MDHEN and CDR2 SYDVKM. The CDR3 nucleotides read TGTGCCAGCAGTTTACTAAGTTACGAGCAGTACTTC. Translating gives CASSLLSYEQYF. Filled out from reference TRBV28 and TRBJ2-7, the complete variable domain reads DVKVTQSSRYLVKRTGEKVFLECVQDMDHENMFWYRQDPGLGLRLIYFSYDVKMKEKGDIPEGYSVSREKKERFSLILESASTNQTSMYLCASSLLSYEQYFGPGTRLTVT.

The chain combines TRBV7-6 with TRBJ2-1; the D gene is possibly TRBD2 (6 bases). The V end lost 3 bases, the J end lost 6 bases, and 9 bases lay between the germline ends. Germline V gene data show CDR1 as SGHVS and CDR2 as FNYEAQ. The CDR3 loop spans 13 amino acids. The CDR3, as DNA: TGTGCCAGCAGCTTGGGGGGAGGCAATGAGCAGTTCTTC. It yields the protein CASSLGGGNEQFF.

This chain uses TRBV4-1 with TRBJ2-1; 9 bases line up with TRBD2. Germline V lookup: CDR1 MGHRA, CDR2 YSYEKL. V was pared by 2 bases and J by 9 bases, with 17 bases of the junction left unmatched. CDR3 length equals 18 residues. In nucleotides, the CDR3 is TGCGCCAGCAGCCAACGTACCTGGGCTAGCGGGAATATCGGTGAGCAGTTCTTC. Translation gives CASSQRTWASGNIGEQFF.